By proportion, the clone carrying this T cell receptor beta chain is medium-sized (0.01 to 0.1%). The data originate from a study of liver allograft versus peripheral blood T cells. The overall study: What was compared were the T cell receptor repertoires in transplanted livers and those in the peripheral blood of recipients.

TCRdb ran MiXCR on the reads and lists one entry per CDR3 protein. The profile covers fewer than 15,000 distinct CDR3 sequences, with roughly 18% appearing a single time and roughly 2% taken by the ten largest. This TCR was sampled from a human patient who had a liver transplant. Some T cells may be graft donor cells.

The CDR3 DNA reads as TGTGCCAGCTCATCACGCCGGGAACCAAAAAAAGGGAGCGGGGAGCTGTTTTTT. It yields the protein CASSSRREPKKGSGELFF. The chain carries TRBV18 and TRBJ2-2; a weak D match, TRBD2 (5 bases). This CDR3 has 18 residues. The V gene lost 5 bases and the J gene lost 7 bases, with 26 bases spanning the gap. The germline CDR1 and CDR2 sequences are KGHSH and LQKENI.